A selection of T cell receptor beta chains follows, all from one sample in a study of early T cells in non-severe SARS-CoV-2 infection. TCRdb re-called the 5' RACE reads through MiXCR, storing one row per CDR3 protein. This table has under 95,000 distinct CDR3 sequences, 15% appearing once. The sample comprised whole blood. The source of these receptors is an adult who was a healthcare worker with PCR-confirmed SARS-CoV-2 infection or an uninfected control (not recorded which). The CDR3 runs from the conserved cysteine through the conserved F or W. A D gene is named only where the DNA matches it firmly. The size field is filled for only some rows; it gives once, few, many or a size class.

size: NA; D: NA; length: 15; V: TRBV11-2; J: TRBJ2-3; CDR3: CASSLDLGGPDTQYF; DNA: TGTGCCAGCAGCTTAGACCTGGGGGGCCCAGATACGCAGTATTTT
size: NA; D: TRBD2; length: 15; V: TRBV11-3; J: TRBJ2-1; CDR3: CASSLGEGIANEQFF; DNA: TGTGCCAGCAGCTTGGGGGAGGGGATCGCAAATGAGCAGTTCTTC
size: few; D: TRBD2; length: 14; V: TRBV6-5; J: TRBJ2-1; CDR3: CASSPSGSYNEQFF; DNA: TGTGCCAGCAGTCCTAGCGGGTCCTACAATGAGCAGTTCTTC
size: once; D: NA; length: 12; V: TRBV6-2/TRBV6-3; J: TRBJ2-3; CDR3: CASSPIQGTQYF; DNA: TGTGCCAGCAGTCCAATCCAGGGTACGCAGTATTTT
size: few; D: TRBD2; length: 14; V: TRBV20-1; J: TRBJ2-1; CDR3: CSARGLAGANEQFF; DNA: TGCAGTGCTAGAGGGCTAGCGGGCGCCAATGAGCAGTTCTTC
size: medium-sized; D: NA; length: 11; V: TRBV3-2; J: TRBJ1-6; CDR3: CASSQEAPLHF; DNA: TGTGCCAGCAGCCAAGAGGCACCCCTCCACTTT
size: few; D: TRBD2; length: 16; V: TRBV18; J: TRBJ2-1; CDR3: CASSPSAGGPYNEQFF; DNA: TGTGCCAGCTCACCATCAGCGGGAGGGCCCTACAATGAGCAGTTCTTC
size: few; D: NA; length: 11; V: TRBV20-1; J: TRBJ2-1; CDR3: CSAPGDNEQFF; DNA: TGCAGTGCACCGGGCGATAATGAGCAGTTCTTC
size: few; D: NA; length: 15; V: TRBV4-1; J: TRBJ1-1; CDR3: CASSQVADLNTEAFF; DNA: TGCGCCAGCAGCCAAGTCGCGGACTTGAACACTGAAGCTTTCTTT
size: many; D: NA; length: 15; V: TRBV7-2; J: TRBJ2-7; CDR3: CASSPTLTGHYEQYF; DNA: TGTGCCAGCAGCCCTACTTTAACCGGACACTACGAGCAGTACTTC
size: NA; D: NA; length: 13; V: TRBV28; J: TRBJ1-2; CDR3: CASSDAANYGYTF; DNA: TGTGCCAGCAGTGACGCAGCTAACTATGGCTACACCTTC
size: NA; D: NA; length: 14; V: TRBV7-8; J: TRBJ2-2; CDR3: CASGLLGGTGELFF; DNA: TGTGCCAGCGGCCTACTAGGAGGCACCGGGGAGCTGTTTTTT
size: few; D: NA; length: 13; V: TRBV20-1; J: TRBJ2-7; CDR3: CSASGTDRKEQYF; DNA: TGCAGTGCCAGTGGGACCGATCGGAAGGAGCAGTACTTC
size: NA; D: TRBD2; length: 12; V: TRBV23-1; J: TRBJ2-5; CDR3: CASPPGGKTQYF; DNA: TGCGCCAGTCCCCCGGGGGGGAAGACCCAGTACTTC
size: many; D: NA; length: 14; V: TRBV7-9; J: TRBJ1-1; CDR3: CASSSVTLSLEAFF; DNA: TGTGCCAGCAGCTCCGTCACCCTTTCACTTGAAGCTTTCTTT
size: many; D: TRBD2; length: 16; V: TRBV5-1; J: TRBJ2-5; CDR3: CASSLDRLAAKETQYF; DNA: TGCGCCAGCAGCTTGGACCGACTAGCGGCCAAAGAGACCCAGTACTTC
size: NA; D: NA; length: 14; V: TRBV12-3/TRBV12-4; J: TRBJ2-6; CDR3: CASTQADGANVLTF; DNA: TGTGCCAGCACTCAGGCGGACGGGGCCAACGTCCTGACTTTC
size: NA; D: NA; length: 14; V: TRBV14; J: TRBJ1-4; CDR3: CASAAGLKDEKLFF; DNA: TGTGCCAGCGCAGCAGGACTCAAAGATGAAAAACTGTTTTTT
size: NA; D: TRBD1; length: 19; V: TRBV6-1; J: TRBJ2-4; CDR3: CASSARRTGSGLAKNIQYF; DNA: TGTGCCAGCAGTGCACGGAGGACAGGGAGTGGTCTAGCCAAAAACATTCAGTACTTC
size: NA; D: TRBD2; length: 18; V: TRBV4-3; J: TRBJ2-1; CDR3: CASGPVASGSLSYNEQFF; DNA: TGCGCCAGCGGCCCGGTAGCGAGCGGGAGCCTCTCCTACAATGAGCAGTTCTTC
size: NA; D: NA; length: 15; V: TRBV21-1; J: TRBJ2-2; CDR3: CASSSPGTDTGELFF; DNA: TGTGCCAGCAGCTCGCCCGGGACAGACACCGGGGAGCTGTTTTTT
size: few; D: NA; length: 13; V: TRBV6-1; J: TRBJ2-3; CDR3: CASSESADLTQYF; DNA: TGTGCCAGCAGTGAGTCAGCCGATTTGACGCAGTATTTT
size: many; D: TRBD2; length: 16; V: TRBV4-2; J: TRBJ2-1; CDR3: CASSQEASGVYNEQFF; DNA: TGTGCCAGCAGCCAAGAAGCTAGCGGGGTCTACAATGAGCAGTTCTTC
size: NA; D: NA; length: 17; V: TRBV14; J: TRBJ2-3; CDR3: CASSQVLFGSSTDTQYF; DNA: TGTGCCAGCAGCCAAGTCCTATTTGGATCCAGCACAGATACGCAGTATTTT
size: NA; D: NA; length: 14; V: TRBV5-1; J: TRBJ2-7; CDR3: CASSLGHLTSEQYF; DNA: TGCGCCAGCAGCCTCGGACACTTGACGAGCGAGCAGTACTTC
size: NA; D: TRBD2; length: 17; V: TRBV4-1; J: TRBJ2-1; CDR3: CASSRSPLAGVLNEQFF; DNA: TGCGCCAGCAGCCGCTCCCCACTAGCGGGAGTACTCAATGAGCAGTTCTTC
size: many; D: NA; length: 11; V: TRBV5-1; J: TRBJ1-1; CDR3: CASSLGTEAFF; DNA: TGCGCCAGCAGCTTGGGGACTGAAGCTTTCTTT
size: NA; D: TRBD1; length: 13; V: TRBV11-1; J: TRBJ2-7; CDR3: CASSRTGLYEQYF; DNA: TGTGCCAGCAGCCGGACAGGGCTTTACGAGCAGTACTTC
size: NA; D: NA; length: 12; V: TRBV5-4; J: TRBJ1-1; CDR3: CASSLADGEAFF; DNA: TGTGCCAGCAGCTTGGCGGACGGTGAAGCTTTCTTT
size: few; D: TRBD2; length: 15; V: TRBV11-1; J: TRBJ2-1; CDR3: CASSRGLAGRNEQFF; DNA: TGTGCCAGCAGCCGTGGGCTAGCGGGAAGGAATGAGCAGTTCTTC
size: few; D: NA; length: 15; V: TRBV28; J: TRBJ1-5; CDR3: CASSSSSWGNQPQHF; DNA: TGTGCCAGCAGTTCCTCGAGTTGGGGCAATCAGCCCCAGCATTTT
size: many; D: NA; length: 14; V: TRBV28; J: TRBJ2-7; CDR3: CASSPGTPRDEQYF; DNA: TGTGCCAGCAGTCCCGGGACCCCAAGGGACGAGCAGTACTTC
size: few; D: NA; length: 15; V: TRBV5-1; J: TRBJ2-7; CDR3: CASSSHREPPYEQYF; DNA: TGCGCCAGCAGCTCCCACCGGGAGCCGCCCTACGAGCAGTACTTC
size: few; D: TRBD2; length: 15; V: TRBV18; J: TRBJ2-7; CDR3: CASSQGLAGYYEQYF; DNA: TGTGCCAGCTCCCAGGGACTAGCGGGATACTACGAGCAGTACTTC
size: NA; D: NA; length: 13; V: TRBV7-2; J: TRBJ1-2; CDR3: CASSLGSAYGYTF; DNA: TGTGCCAGCAGCCTCGGGTCCGCCTATGGCTACACCTTC
size: NA; D: TRBD2; length: 16; V: TRBV7-2; J: TRBJ2-5; CDR3: CASSSWTSGAQETQYF; DNA: TGTGCCAGCAGCTCTTGGACTAGCGGAGCACAAGAGACCCAGTACTTC
size: few; D: NA; length: 13; V: TRBV5-1; J: TRBJ2-7; CDR3: CASTHSEGGEQYF; DNA: TGCGCCAGCACCCACTCCGAGGGAGGCGAGCAGTACTTC
size: few; D: NA; length: 12; V: TRBV7-3; J: TRBJ1-2; CDR3: CASSRRDTGYTF; DNA: TGTGCCAGCAGCAGAAGGGACACAGGCTACACCTTC
size: NA; D: NA; length: 13; V: TRBV10-1; J: TRBJ1-1; CDR3: CASRFGLGTEAFF; DNA: TGCGCCAGCAGGTTCGGTCTAGGGACTGAAGCTTTCTTT
size: NA; D: NA; length: 13; V: TRBV4-1; J: TRBJ1-2; CDR3: CASSPIGFYGYTF; DNA: TGCGCCAGCAGCCCCATAGGGTTCTATGGCTACACCTTC
size: NA; D: TRBD1; length: 15; V: TRBV28; J: TRBJ2-3; CDR3: CASSWTGSSTDTQYF; DNA: TGTGCCAGCAGCTGGACAGGGTCAAGCACAGATACGCAGTATTTT
size: many; D: NA; length: 12; V: TRBV2; J: TRBJ2-1; CDR3: CASSQGGNEQFF; DNA: TGTGCCAGCAGCCAGGGGGGCAATGAGCAGTTCTTC
size: NA; D: NA; length: 13; V: TRBV2; J: TRBJ1-6; CDR3: CASKGDLNSPLHF; DNA: TGTGCCAGCAAGGGGGACCTTAACTCACCCCTCCACTTT
size: NA; D: NA; length: 14; V: TRBV7-9; J: TRBJ2-2; CDR3: CASSRDSDTGELFF; DNA: TGTGCCAGCAGCCGCGATAGCGACACCGGGGAGCTGTTTTTT
size: many; D: NA; length: 16; V: TRBV12-3/TRBV12-4; J: TRBJ2-3; CDR3: CASSLNTGKGADTQYF; DNA: TGTGCCAGCAGCCTTAACACAGGGAAAGGCGCAGATACGCAGTATTTT
size: NA; D: NA; length: 13; V: TRBV7-9; J: TRBJ1-6; CDR3: CASSTDSGSPLHF; DNA: TGTGCCAGCAGCACGGACTCCGGTTCACCCCTCCACTTT
size: NA; D: TRBD2; length: 17; V: TRBV5-1; J: TRBJ2-7; CDR3: CASSLLAGESGSYEQYF; DNA: TGCGCCAGCAGCTTACTAGCGGGGGAGAGCGGCTCCTACGAGCAGTACTTC
size: few; D: NA; length: 17; V: TRBV5-1; J: TRBJ2-7; CDR3: CASSYFLGPRVGYEQYF; DNA: TGCGCCAGCAGCTATTTCTTGGGTCCCAGGGTGGGCTACGAGCAGTACTTC
size: few; D: NA; length: 11; V: TRBV29-1; J: TRBJ2-2; CDR3: CSVRDAGELFF; DNA: TGCAGCGTTCGGGACGCCGGGGAGCTGTTTTTT
size: many; D: NA; length: 16; V: TRBV5-1; J: TRBJ2-6; CDR3: CASSLQPFSGANVLTF; DNA: TGCGCCAGCAGCTTGCAACCTTTCTCTGGGGCCAACGTCCTGACTTTC
size: few; D: TRBD2; length: 17; V: TRBV28; J: TRBJ2-1; CDR3: CASSGGLAGGFNNEQFF; DNA: TGTGCCAGCAGTGGGGGACTAGCGGGAGGTTTTAACAATGAGCAGTTCTTC
size: NA; D: TRBD1; length: 13; V: TRBV29-1; J: TRBJ1-1; CDR3: CSAPGQGLGEAFF; DNA: TGCAGCGCCCCGGGACAGGGACTCGGTGAAGCTTTCTTT
size: few; D: TRBD2; length: 15; V: TRBV6-6; J: TRBJ2-1; CDR3: CASCLAGLEGNEQFF; DNA: TGTGCCAGCTGCTTAGCGGGATTAGAGGGCAATGAGCAGTTCTTC
size: once; D: NA; length: 11; V: TRBV7-9; J: TRBJ2-3; CDR3: CASSAGRYVGF; DNA: TGTGCCAGCAGCGCCGGCAGATACGTGGGTTTT
size: NA; D: NA; length: 15; V: TRBV5-4; J: TRBJ1-3; CDR3: CASSFPGAAGNTIYF; DNA: TGTGCCAGCAGCTTCCCCGGGGCAGCTGGAAACACCATATATTTT
size: few; D: NA; length: 13; V: TRBV7-3; J: TRBJ2-3; CDR3: CASSTRNTDTQYF; DNA: TGTGCCAGCAGCACTAGAAACACAGATACGCAGTATTTT
size: NA; D: NA; length: 15; V: TRBV6-6; J: TRBJ1-6; CDR3: CASSYSEGLGTPLHF; DNA: TGTGCCAGCAGTTACTCCGAAGGACTAGGGACACCCCTCCACTTT
size: many; D: TRBD2; length: 17; V: TRBV9; J: TRBJ2-1; CDR3: CASSVTLSWEGHNEQFF; DNA: TGTGCCAGCAGCGTAACACTGAGTTGGGAGGGCCACAATGAGCAGTTCTTC
size: few; D: NA; length: 15; V: TRBV18; J: TRBJ2-7; CDR3: CASSPLGTRTYEQYF; DNA: TGTGCCAGCTCACCACTTGGGACACGGACCTACGAGCAGTACTTC